This TCR beta chain was profiled in a study of blood T cell repertoires in COVID-19. Study details: The United States, Italy and Spain supplied acute and convalescent COVID-19 samples. The cDNA or gDNA used as material had been derived from T cells, B-cell-depleted T cells, or PBMCs.

This CDR3 has 14 amino acids. Germline CDR1 MNHEY, CDR2 SVGAGI. V was clipped by 6 bases and J by 7 bases, with 18 bases between them. The table lists this clone with a count of one. Original methodology: The assay estimated nucleated cells by amplifying reference gene primers. Profiled with immunoSEQ multiplex PCR; TCRdb holds only in-frame clones, not every one. Clone size and the V and J calls come from that table; the DNA yielded D and trimming. The sample records about 150,000 clones, approximately 80% being singletons. Source material: peripheral blood. The genes are TRBV6-5 and TRBJ1-2; D perhaps matches TRBD1 (5 bases). The source of this sequence is a woman older than 75 with acute or convalescent COVID-19. CDR3 sequence (DNA): TGTGCCAGCAGAGTGACAGACCCATTGGGTGGCTACACCTTC. Residues: CASRVTDPLGGYTF.